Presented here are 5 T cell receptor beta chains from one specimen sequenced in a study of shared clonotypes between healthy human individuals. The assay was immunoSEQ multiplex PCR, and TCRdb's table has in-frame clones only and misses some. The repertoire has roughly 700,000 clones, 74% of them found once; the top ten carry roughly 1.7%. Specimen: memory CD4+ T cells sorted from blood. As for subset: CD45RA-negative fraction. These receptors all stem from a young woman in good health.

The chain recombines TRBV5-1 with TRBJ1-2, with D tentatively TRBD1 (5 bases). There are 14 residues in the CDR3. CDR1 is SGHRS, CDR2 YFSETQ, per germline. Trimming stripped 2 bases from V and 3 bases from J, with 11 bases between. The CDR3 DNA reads TGCGCCAGCAGCTTTGGAGGGGAGTACTATGGCTACACCTTC. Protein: CASSFGGEYYGYTF.

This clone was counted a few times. The CDR3 DNA follows: TGTGCCAGCAGCTTGGCAGGGACCGGGGACACCGGGGAGCTGTTTTTT. Translation: CASSLAGTGDTGELFF. The genes are TRBV5-6 and TRBJ2-2, with D tentatively TRBD1 or TRBD2 (5 bases each). Germline V gene lookup returns CDR1 SGHDT and CDR2 YYEEEE. V gave up 0 bases and J gave up 3 bases, with 12 bases separating them. The CDR3 is made up of 16 amino acids.

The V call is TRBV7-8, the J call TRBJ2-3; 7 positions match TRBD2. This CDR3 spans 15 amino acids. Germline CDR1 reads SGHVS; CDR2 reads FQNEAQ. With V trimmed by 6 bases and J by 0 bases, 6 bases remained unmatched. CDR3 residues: CASRSAGVSTDTQYF. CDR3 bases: TGTGCCAGCAGGAGTGCGGGAGTTAGCACAGATACGCAGTATTTT.

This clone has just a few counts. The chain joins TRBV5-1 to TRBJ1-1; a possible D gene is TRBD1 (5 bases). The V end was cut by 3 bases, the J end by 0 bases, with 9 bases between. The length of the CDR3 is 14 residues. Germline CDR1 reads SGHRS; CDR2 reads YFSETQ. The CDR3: CASSYEGVNTEAFF. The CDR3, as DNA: TGCGCCAGCAGCTATGAAGGGGTGAACACTGAAGCTTTCTTT. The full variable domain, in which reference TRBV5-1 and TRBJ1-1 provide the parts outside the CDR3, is KAGVTQTPRYLIKTRGQQVTLSCSPISGHRSVSWYQQTPGQGLQFLFEYFSETQRNKGNFPGRFSGRQFSNSRSEMNVSTLELGDSALYLCASSYEGVNTEAFFGQGTRLTVV.

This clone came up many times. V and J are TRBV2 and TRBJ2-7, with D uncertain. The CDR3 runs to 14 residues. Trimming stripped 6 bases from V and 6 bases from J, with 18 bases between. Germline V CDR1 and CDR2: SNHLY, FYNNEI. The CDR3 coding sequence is TGTGCCAGCAGACCCGGTGGCAGTCCCCTCGAGCAGTACTTC. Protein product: CASRPGGSPLEQYF.